These 26 T cell receptor beta chains came from one sample sequenced in a study of T-cell reconstitution after alpha-beta-depleted transplantation in children. Preparation of the TCRbeta library was carried out with unique molecular identifiers. In TCRdb, the PCR reads were re-called with MiXCR into one record per CDR3 protein. The sample comprises a few hundred thousand distinct CDR3 sequences, about a tenth of which are singletons, and 2% to 3% rests with the top ten. This sample comprised PBMCs from the stem cell graft donor, obtained from the stem cell graft. The origin of the receptors is a human donor who donated a stem cell graft to a child with acute lymphoblastic leukemia.

The chain links TRBV4-3 to TRBJ2-3; D not resolved. Trimming stripped 1 base from V and 1 base from J, with 6 bases between. The CDR3 contains 14 residues. From germline, CDR1 is LGHNA and CDR2 YSLEER. CDR3 sequence reads: CASSQGFRTDTQYF. As DNA, the CDR3 is TGCGCCAGCAGCCAAGGATTTCGCACAGATACGCAGTATTTT.

This clonotype has ten or more counts. V and J are TRBV5-5 and TRBJ1-1; tentative D call: TRBD1 (5 bases). Germline CDR1 reads SGHKS; CDR2 reads YYEKEE (reference sequence). The CDR3 is made up of 16 amino acids. The V end was cut by 3 bases, the J end by 11 bases, with 26 bases between. The CDR3 region has the DNA TGTGCCAGCAGCTCTTGGACCGAACGGAACCGGGGACTTGCTTTCTTT. Protein sequence: CASSSWTERNRGLAFF.

There are a few counts of this clonotype. V is TRBV7-8 and J is TRBJ2-3; D is unresolved. The germline V gene encodes CDR1 SGHVS and CDR2 FQNEAQ. The CDR3 contains 11 residues. Deletions cut 3 bases from V and 12 bases from J, with 10 bases between. CDR3 nucleotide sequence: TGTGCCAGCAGCTTGCTAGAAGTTCAGTATTTT. Translation gives CASSLLEVQYF.

V gene TRBV7-9 combines with J gene TRBJ2-3; D remains ambiguous. The CDR3 is made up of 14 amino acids. Looked up from germline, CDR1 is SEHNR and CDR2 is FQNEAQ (reference sequence). V was trimmed by 5 bases and J by 5 bases, leaving 14 bases between them. For the CDR3, the DNA is TGTGCCAGCAGCCCCTCCGTTGGAATAGATACGCAGTATTTT. This codes for CASSPSVGIDTQYF. The variable domain in full, completed from reference TRBV7-9 and TRBJ2-3, reads DTGVSQNPRHKITKRGQNVTFRCDPISEHNRLYWYRQTLGQGPEFLTYFQNEAQLEKSRLLSDRFSAERPKGSFSTLEIQRTEQGDSAMYLCASSPSVGIDTQYFGPGTRLTVL.

Comment on this clonotype: A single base separates this from a much larger clone, so it may be a read error. The genes are TRBV5-1 and TRBJ2-7; unclear D gene. From germline, CDR1 is SGHRS and CDR2 YFSETQ. This CDR3 contains 13 residues. The DNA of the CDR3 is TGCGCCAGCAGCTCGGCACAGTACTACAAGCAGTACTTC. Its protein is CASSSAQYYKQYF.

V usage is TRBV20-1 and J usage is TRBJ2-1; D is uncertain. The CDR3 is made up of 11 amino acids. V dropped 4 bases and J dropped 3 bases, with 4 bases sitting between them. Germline CDR1 DFQATT, CDR2 SNEGSKA (reference sequence). The CDR3 DNA reads as TGCAGTGCTAACTTCTACAATGAGCAGTTCTTC. It encodes CSANFYNEQFF.

This clonotype was picked up a small number of times. This chain connects TRBV27 to TRBJ1-2, with D possibly matching TRBD1 (5 bases). The germline V and J ends were trimmed by 3 bases and 5 bases, with 16 bases remaining between them. The CDR3 length is 15 residues. Germline loops: CDR1 MNHEY, CDR2 SMNVEV (reference sequence). The CDR3 loop is CASSFPVDSAYGYTF. The DNA of the CDR3 is TGTGCCAGCAGTTTTCCAGTTGACAGCGCTTATGGCTACACCTTC.

This clonotype was seen more than once but under ten times. The chain employs TRBV7-2 and TRBJ1-3; 8 bases line up with TRBD1. The CDR3 consists of 16 residues. The V and J ends lost 6 bases and 0 bases, in that order; junction bases with no gene match: 7. CDR1 SGHTA and CDR2 FQGNSA come from the germline V gene. The CDR3 sequence: CASRSTGGSSGNTIYF. The CDR3 DNA sequence: TGTGCCAGCAGGTCAACAGGGGGTAGCTCTGGAAACACCATATATTTT.

This clonotype turned up a few times. The chain links TRBV7-9 to TRBJ2-3; no clear D gene. Trimming left V 6 bases short and J 0 bases short, with 19 bases between. Germline V CDR1 and CDR2: SEHNR, FQNEAQ (reference sequence). CDR3 length: 17 amino acids. CDR3 DNA: TGTGCCAGCAGTCATCCCCCGAGAGTTGGAAGCACAGATACGCAGTATTTT. It yields the protein CASSHPPRVGSTDTQYF.

The chain employs TRBV14 and TRBJ1-4; maybe TRBD1 (5 bases). Germline values: CDR1 SGHDN, CDR2 FVKESK. The CDR3 is 15 amino acids. The V end was cut by 4 bases, the J end by 6 bases, with 15 bases between. DNA of the CDR3: TGTGCCAGCAGCCCCCTGGGCGGGGGGGATGAAAAACTGTTTTTT. Its protein product is CASSPLGGGDEKLFF. Full variable domain (remainder filled in from reference TRBV14 and TRBJ1-4): EAGVTQFPSHSVIEKGQTVTLRCDPISGHDNLYWYRRVMGKEIKFLLHFVKESKQDESGMPNNRFLAERTGGTYSTLKVQPAELEDSGVYFCASSPLGGGDEKLFFGSGTQLSVL.

This clonotype has at least ten counts. The chain employs TRBV7-2 and TRBJ2-2, with D perhaps matching TRBD2 (5 bases). Germline CDR1 and CDR2: SGHTA and FQGNSA. Trimming took off 1 base at V and 4 bases at J, with 16 bases between the two ends. The CDR3 is 17 residues long. The DNA for the CDR3 is TGTGCCAGCAGCTTAGGGTCGGGGTGGGAGATCACCGGGGAGCTGTTTTTT. Translation: CASSLGSGWEITGELFF.

V is TRBV6-2 or TRBV6-3 and J is TRBJ2-1, with D tentatively TRBD2 (5 bases). CDR1 and CDR2 (germline): MNHEY, SVGEGT. The CDR3 runs 13 residues. V lost 4 bases to trimming and J lost 8 bases, with 12 bases between them. The CDR3 spells CASSSYGVYEQFF. CDR3 coding DNA: TGTGCCAGCAGTTCCTACGGGGTATATGAGCAGTTCTTC.

The table lists this clonotype with a few counts. V gene TRBV7-3 combines with J gene TRBJ2-7, with D unresolved. This CDR3 comprises 13 residues. Trimming left V 5 bases short and J 6 bases short, with 14 bases between. The germline V gene encodes CDR1 SGHTA and CDR2 FQGTGA. This CDR3 reads CASSLRSPGEQYF. CDR3 in DNA: TGTGCCAGCAGCCTCCGATCCCCGGGCGAGCAGTACTTC.

The chain links TRBV20-1 to TRBJ1-5, with D possibly TRBD1 on 5 matching bases. The CDR3 extends over 13 amino acids. CDR1 and CDR2 from the germline V gene are DFQATT and SNEGSKA (reference sequence). The V end lost 5 bases, the J end lost 5 bases, and 13 bases lay between the germline ends. The CDR3 DNA is TGCAGTGCTGACGACAGTAACCATCAGCCCCAGCATTTT. Its translation: CSADDSNHQPQHF.

The table lists this clonotype with many counts. The chain carries TRBV7-2 and TRBJ2-3, with D possibly matching TRBD1 (7 bases). This CDR3 has 15 residues. The V end lost 3 bases, the J end lost 0 bases, and 10 bases lay between the germline ends. Germline V gene data show CDR1 as SGHTA and CDR2 as FQGNSA. The CDR3 here is CASSLTGTSTDTQYF. The CDR3 nucleotides are TGTGCCAGCAGCTTGACAGGGACTAGCACAGATACGCAGTATTTT.

The chain joins TRBV11-2 to TRBJ2-1; 10 bases fit TRBD2. V was pared by 4 bases and J by 1 base, with 10 bases of the junction left unmatched. CDR1 is SGHAT and CDR2 is FQNNGV in the germline V gene. The CDR3 loop spans 18 amino acids. DNA for the CDR3: TGTGCCAGCAGCTCTCGAGCGGGAGGGCCGAGGTCCTACAATGAGCAGTTCTTC. It yields the protein CASSSRAGGPRSYNEQFF.

This clonotype appeared a single time. V usage is TRBV5-1 and J usage is TRBJ2-1; D is unresolved. The germline V gene encodes CDR1 SGHRS and CDR2 YFSETQ. The V and J ends lost 2 bases and 8 bases respectively, with 11 bases between them. There are 13 residues in the CDR3. CDR3 DNA: TGCGCCAGCAGCTTCCAAGTAATCGATGAGCAGTTCTTC. Protein sequence: CASSFQVIDEQFF.

This clonotype showed up just a few times. The J gene is TRBJ2-7, the V gene TRBV29-1, with a tentative D call TRBD2 (5 bases). This CDR3 spans 13 amino acids. The V and J ends lost 6 bases and 3 bases respectively, with 15 bases between them. CDR1 is SQVTM and CDR2 is ANQGSEA in the germline V gene. CDR3: CSVFEGNDYEQYF. CDR3 sequence (DNA): TGCAGCGTCTTTGAGGGTAACGACTACGAGCAGTACTTC.

The rearrangement joins TRBV7-2 to TRBJ2-7; D ambiguous. The germline V gene encodes CDR1 SGHTA and CDR2 FQGNSA. Between the trimmed V and J ends, which lost 5 bases and 7 bases, there was a span of 18 bases. The CDR3 contains 14 residues. The CDR3 DNA follows: TGTGCCAGCAGCGCACCCGGGCTCGCCTTAGAGCAGTACTTC. This translates into CASSAPGLALEQYF.

This clonotype was counted a single time. The rearrangement links TRBV6-2 or TRBV6-3 to TRBJ2-7, with 7 positions matching TRBD2. The ends lost 8 bases at V and 2 bases at J; junction bases unmatched: 3. The CDR3 extends over 12 amino acids. Germline-derived CDR1 and CDR2 are MNHEY and SVGEGT. The CDR3 DNA reads as TGTGCCAGCGGACTAGTGGCCTACGAGCAGTACTTC. Translation gives CASGLVAYEQYF.

In this sample, this clonotype turned up many times. The chain employs TRBV12-3 or TRBV12-4 and TRBJ1-2; no firm D call. The V end lost 1 base, the J end lost 2 bases, and 11 bases lay between the germline ends. The CDR3 length is 15 residues. This chain's CDR3 is CASSLGGQANYGYTF. The CDR3 DNA follows: TGTGCCAGCAGTTTAGGTGGTCAGGCGAACTATGGCTACACCTTC.

The chain carries TRBV7-2 and TRBJ2-5; D perhaps matches TRBD1 (6 bases). Trimming took 5 bases from V and 5 from J, leaving 15 bases between them. CDR1 is SGHTA and CDR2 is FQGNSA in the germline V gene. The CDR3 has 14 residues. The DNA for the CDR3 is TGTGCCAGCAGCCTACAGGGTAAAAAGGAGACCCAGTACTTC. It specifies CASSLQGKKETQYF.

The chain combines TRBV7-9 with TRBJ2-7, with D possibly called TRBD1 or TRBD2 (5 bases each). This CDR3 comprises 11 residues. The V gene's germline CDR1 is SEHNR and CDR2 FQNEAQ (reference sequence). V was clipped by 5 bases and J by 6 bases, with 8 bases between them. The CDR3, as DNA: TGTGCCAGCAGCGAGGGGATCGAGCAGTACTTC. It yields the protein CASSEGIEQYF.

The CDR3 DNA reads TGCAGCGTTGTGGGGACAGGGACCTACGAGCAGTACTTC. Its protein product is CSVVGTGTYEQYF. This rearrangement joins TRBV29-1 to TRBJ2-7; 9 bases agree with TRBD1. This CDR3 is 13 amino acids long. Germline assignment: CDR1 SQVTM and CDR2 ANQGSEA. V lost 4 bases and J lost 2; bases outside the gene matches: 3.

There are many counts of this clonotype. The gene calls are TRBV12-3 or TRBV12-4 and TRBJ2-1, with TRBD1 matching 9 bases. This CDR3 is built from 16 residues. V lost 5 bases, J lost 1 base, and 6 bases stayed unmatched. The CDR3 bases are TGTGCCAGCAGTGGGACAGGGACTATATCCTACAATGAGCAGTTCTTC. Residues: CASSGTGTISYNEQFF.

This clonotype has more than one count but fewer than ten. One end of the junction is discordant with germline, which a read error may explain. V is TRBV12-3 or TRBV12-4 and J is TRBJ2-7; D is unresolved. The CDR3 spans 12 residues. The CDR3 DNA follows: TGTGCCAGCAGTTCTCCCTCCCACGAGCAGTACTTC. It yields the protein CASSSPSHEQYF.